This TCR beta chain was profiled in a study of lung T cells in sarcoidosis with Löfgren's syndrome. Study findings and constraints: TRAV12-1 and TRBV2 were reportedly most expanded in Löfgren's patients.

Germline V gene sequence: CDR1 MDHEN, CDR2 SYDVKM. V was pared by 5 bases and J by 7 bases, with 6 bases of the junction left unmatched. The CDR3 runs 15 residues. TCRdb fed the reads into MiXCR, producing one record per CDR3 protein. The sample carries 8,500 to 9,500 distinct CDR3 sequences, over 20% recorded once. This clonotype was seen repeatedly, ten times or more. Antigen unknown. The chain links TRBV28 to TRBJ1-6; TRBD1 matches at 9 bases. The TCR was taken from a human donor with sarcoidosis (Löfgren's syndrome or another form), or a control subject (not recorded which). The sample taken for sequencing was CD4+ T cells from bronchoalveolar lavage fluid. CDR3 sequence (DNA): TGTGCCAGCAGTCCACGGGACAGGGTAAATTCACCCCTCCACTTT. Its protein is CASSPRDRVNSPLHF.